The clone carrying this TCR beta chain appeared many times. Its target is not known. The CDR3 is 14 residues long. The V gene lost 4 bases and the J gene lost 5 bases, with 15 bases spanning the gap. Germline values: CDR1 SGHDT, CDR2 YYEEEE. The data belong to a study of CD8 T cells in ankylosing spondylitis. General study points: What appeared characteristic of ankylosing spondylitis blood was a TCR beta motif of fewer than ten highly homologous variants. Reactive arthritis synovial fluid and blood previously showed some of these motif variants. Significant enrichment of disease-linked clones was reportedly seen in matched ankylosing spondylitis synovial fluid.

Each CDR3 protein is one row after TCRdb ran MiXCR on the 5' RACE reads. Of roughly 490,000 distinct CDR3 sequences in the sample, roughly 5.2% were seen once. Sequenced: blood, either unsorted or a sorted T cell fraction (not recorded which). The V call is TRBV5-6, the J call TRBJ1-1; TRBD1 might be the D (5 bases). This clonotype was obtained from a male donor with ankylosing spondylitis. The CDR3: CASSKQVWGTEAFF. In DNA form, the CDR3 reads TGTGCCAGCAGCAAACAGGTCTGGGGTACTGAAGCTTTCTTT.